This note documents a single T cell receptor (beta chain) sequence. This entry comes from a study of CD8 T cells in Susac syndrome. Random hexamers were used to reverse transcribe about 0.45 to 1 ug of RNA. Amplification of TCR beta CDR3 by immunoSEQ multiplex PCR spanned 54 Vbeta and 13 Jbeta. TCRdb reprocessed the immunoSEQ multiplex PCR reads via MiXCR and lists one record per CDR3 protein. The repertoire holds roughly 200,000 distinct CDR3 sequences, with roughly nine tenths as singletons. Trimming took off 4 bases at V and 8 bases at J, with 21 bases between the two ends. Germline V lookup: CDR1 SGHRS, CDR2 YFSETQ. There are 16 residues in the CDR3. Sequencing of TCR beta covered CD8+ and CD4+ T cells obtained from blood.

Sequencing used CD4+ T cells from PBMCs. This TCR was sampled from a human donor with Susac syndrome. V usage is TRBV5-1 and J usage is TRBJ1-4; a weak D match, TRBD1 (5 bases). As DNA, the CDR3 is TGCGCCAGCAGCCCTACAGATGGATCAACAGGCGAAAAACTGTTTTTT. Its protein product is CASSPTDGSTGEKLFF.